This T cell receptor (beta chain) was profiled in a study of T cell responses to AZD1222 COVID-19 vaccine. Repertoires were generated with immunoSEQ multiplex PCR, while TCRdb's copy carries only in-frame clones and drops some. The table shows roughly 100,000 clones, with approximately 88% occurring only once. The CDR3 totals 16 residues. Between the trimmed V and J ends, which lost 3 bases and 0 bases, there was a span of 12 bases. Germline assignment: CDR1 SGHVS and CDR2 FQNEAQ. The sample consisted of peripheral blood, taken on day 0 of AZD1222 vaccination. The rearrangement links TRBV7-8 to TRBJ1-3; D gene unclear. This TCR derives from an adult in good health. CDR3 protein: CASSFVTANSGNTIYF. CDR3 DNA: TGTGCCAGCAGCTTTGTTACAGCCAACTCTGGAAACACCATATATTTT.